The 10 T cell receptor beta chains in this list originate from one sample, sequenced in a study of blood T cell repertoires in COVID-19. TCRdb's table, derived via immunoSEQ multiplex PCR, lists solely in-frame clones and lacks some. Among roughly 60,000 clones listed, 65% to 90% were seen once. Sample: peripheral blood. Receptors originate from a woman aged 55-70 years with acute or convalescent COVID-19.

V usage is TRBV7-2 and J usage is TRBJ1-3, with D tentatively TRBD1 (5 bases). With 4 bases removed from V and 4 bases from J, the gap between germline ends came to 8 bases. Germline CDR1 SGHTA, CDR2 FQGNSA. This CDR3 region has 13 residues. This CDR3 reads CASSSRGGNTIYF. The CDR3 nucleotides read TGTGCCAGCAGCTCTCGGGGGGGAAACACCATATATTTT.

The chain carries TRBV2 and TRBJ1-2; unclear D gene. The germline gives CDR1 SNHLY, CDR2 FYNNEI. CDR3 length: 12 amino acids. Trimming removed 7 bases from V and 4 bases from J, with 10 bases in between. DNA of the CDR3: TGTGCCAGCACCGTGACACCCTATGGCTACACCTTC. Residues: CASTVTPYGYTF.

The V gene is TRBV4-1, the J gene TRBJ1-1, with a weak D call TRBD1 (5 bases). CDR1 MGHRA and CDR2 YSYEKL come from the germline V gene. This CDR3 comprises 14 residues. V was shortened by 0 bases and J by 7 bases, with 12 bases between the two germline ends. The DNA of the CDR3 is TGCGCCAGCAGCCAAGACAGGGTAGAGAATGAAGCTTTCTTT. The encoded protein is CASSQDRVENEAFF.

This clone showed up just once. The chain links TRBV18 to TRBJ1-2; TRBD1 might be the D (6 bases). V lost 3 bases, J lost 3 bases, and 14 bases lay in between. CDR3 length: 15 amino acids. The germline V gene has CDR1 KGHSH and CDR2 LQKENI. Here the CDR3 DNA reads TGTGCCAGCTCACCCACCGGGACATCGGACTATGGCTACACCTTC. Its protein is CASSPTGTSDYGYTF.

This chain uses TRBV27 with TRBJ1-2; a possible D gene is TRBD1 (5 bases). Germline loops: CDR1 MNHEY, CDR2 SMNVEV (reference sequence). Trimming removed 2 bases at V and 4 bases at J, with 8 bases between. The CDR3 has 13 amino acids. The CDR3 bases are TGTGCCAGCAGTTTACAGGGTACCTATGGCTACACCTTC. Translating gives CASSLQGTYGYTF.

The genes are TRBV7-8 and TRBJ2-2, with 10 bases identical to TRBD1. V was pared by 1 base and J by 4 bases, with 6 bases of the junction left unmatched. The CDR3 consists of 17 residues. Germline V gene data show CDR1 as SGHVS and CDR2 as FQNEAQ. The CDR3 loop is CASSLVGGQGSTGELFF. The DNA of the CDR3 is TGTGCCAGCAGCTTAGTAGGGGGACAGGGGAGCACCGGGGAGCTGTTTTTT.

J is TRBJ1-4 and V is TRBV4-1, with D unclear. Trimming took off 3 bases at V and 10 bases at J, with 12 bases between the two ends. Germline CDR1 reads MGHRA; CDR2 reads YSYEKL. The CDR3 is 13 residues long. The CDR3: CASSQGEGGKLFF. The CDR3 nucleotides are TGCGCCAGCAGCCAGGGTGAGGGTGGAAAACTGTTTTTT.

The chain recombines TRBV24-1 with TRBJ2-3; the D gene is possibly TRBD1 (6 bases). Trimming left V 1 base short and J 0 bases short, with 13 bases between. Germline V gene lookup returns CDR1 KGHDR and CDR2 SFDVKD. This CDR3 is built from 17 residues. The CDR3 region is CATSDFGRGSSTDTQYF. CDR3 nucleotides: TGTGCCACCAGTGATTTTGGCAGGGGATCTAGCACAGATACGCAGTATTTT.

This clone came up once. The chain links TRBV2 to TRBJ1-1; D remains unclear. The CDR3 consists of 11 residues. Germline loops: CDR1 SNHLY, CDR2 FYNNEI. Trimming stripped 7 bases from V and 7 bases from J, with 10 bases between. The CDR3 here is CASTYSSEAFF. The CDR3 DNA reads as TGTGCCAGCACATATAGCAGTGAAGCTTTCTTT.

This chain links TRBV11-2 with TRBJ1-2, with 8 bases aligning to TRBD1. CDR1 and CDR2 (germline): SGHAT, FQNNGV. Trimming removed 3 bases from V and 1 base from J; junction bases left unmatched: 1. The CDR3 totals 14 residues. This CDR3 is CASSLGQVNYGYTF. The CDR3 DNA reads as TGTGCCAGCAGCTTGGGACAGGTTAACTATGGCTACACCTTC.